This T cell receptor beta chain stems from a study of T cells after somatic rescue of genetic block. V lost 2 bases to trimming and J lost 4 bases; unmatched junction nucleotides: 2. Germline V gives CDR1 PRHDT, CDR2 FYEKMQ (reference sequence). The CDR3 sequence is 14 residues long. Clones were read by immunoSEQ multiplex PCR, and TCRdb kept only the in-frame ones, dropping some. The repertoire holds some 70,000 clones, with more than 75% as singletons. This chain links TRBV13 with TRBJ2-1; TRBD2 aligns across 7 bases. The sequence was collected from a man aged 30-40 years. Sequenced input: peripheral blood mononuclear cells (PBMCs). The CDR3 nucleotides are TGTGCCAGCAGCTTACTAGCGGCTTACAATGAGCAGTTCTTC. Translation: CASSLLAAYNEQFF.